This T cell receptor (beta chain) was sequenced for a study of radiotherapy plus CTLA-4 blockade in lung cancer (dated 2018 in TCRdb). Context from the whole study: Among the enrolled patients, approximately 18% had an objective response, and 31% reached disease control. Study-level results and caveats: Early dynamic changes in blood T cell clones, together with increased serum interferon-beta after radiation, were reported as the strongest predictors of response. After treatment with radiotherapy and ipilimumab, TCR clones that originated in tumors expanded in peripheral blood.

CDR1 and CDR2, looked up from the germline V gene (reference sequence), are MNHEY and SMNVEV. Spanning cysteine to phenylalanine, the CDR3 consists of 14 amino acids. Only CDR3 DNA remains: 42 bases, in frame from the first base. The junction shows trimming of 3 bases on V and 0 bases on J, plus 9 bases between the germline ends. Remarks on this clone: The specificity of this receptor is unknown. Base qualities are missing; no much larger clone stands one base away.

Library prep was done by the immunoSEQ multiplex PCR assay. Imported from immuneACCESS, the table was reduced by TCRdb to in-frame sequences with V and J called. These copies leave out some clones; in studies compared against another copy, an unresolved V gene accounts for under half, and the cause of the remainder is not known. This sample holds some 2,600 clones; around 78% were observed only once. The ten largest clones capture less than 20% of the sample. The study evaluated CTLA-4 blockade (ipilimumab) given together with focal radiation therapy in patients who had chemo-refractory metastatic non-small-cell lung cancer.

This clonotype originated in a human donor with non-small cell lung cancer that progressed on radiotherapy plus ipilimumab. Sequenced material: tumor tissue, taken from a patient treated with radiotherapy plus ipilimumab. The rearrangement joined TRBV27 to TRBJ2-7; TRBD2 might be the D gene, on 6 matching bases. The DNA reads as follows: TGTGCCAGCAGTTTTGGAGGGCCCTCCTACGAGCAGTACTTC. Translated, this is CASSFGGPSYEQYF.